A selection of T cell receptor beta chains follows, all from one sample in a study of shared clonotypes between healthy human individuals. Produced via immunoSEQ multiplex PCR; TCRdb's table is partial and in-frame only. The sample contains 1,100,000 or so clones, roughly 74% of which appear only once. The sequencing input was memory CD4+ T cells from PBMCs. These receptors all come from a man between 18 and 29 years old in good health. Some clones in this sample may be carry-over from other donors' samples. Each CDR3 is given without its conserved first and last residue.

j_gene | v_gene | CDR3aa
TRBJ1-5 | TRBV7-2 | ASSSRSQPQH
TRBJ1-2 | TRBV18 | ASSPPDRANYGYT
TRBJ1-2 | TRBV9 | ASSAGVPAHYGYT
TRBJ2-7 | TRBV27 | ASSRAPPGPYEQY
TRBJ2-7 | TRBV7-9 | ASRKRILADRSSYEQY
TRBJ1-2 | TRBV28 | ASSRHDRYGYT
TRBJ2-1 | TRBV25-1 | ASSDSRPGRNEQF
TRBJ2-1 | TRBV7-7 | ASSIGQAPYNEQF
TRBJ2-2 | TRBV7-7 | ASSPRPGYGGELF
TRBJ2-6 | TRBV7-3 | ASSLQIGANVLT
TRBJ2-7 | TRBV6-6 | ASSPSGALSYEQY
TRBJ2-2 | TRBV18 | ASSPQSGAGELF
TRBJ1-1 | TRBV29-1 | SVGDGGSNTEAF
TRBJ1-1 | TRBV20-1 | SAYIDSEAF
TRBJ1-1 | TRBV9 | ASSADSHTEAF
TRBJ2-5 | TRBV10-3 | AISGGQTSRETQY
TRBJ1-5 | TRBV27 | ASSLGTPGNQPQH
TRBJ2-3 | TRBV5-1 | ASIRVAGSTDTQY
TRBJ2-7 | TRBV7-2 | ASSPPPGQGSEQY
TRBJ1-2 | TRBV30 | AWGAQGVDT
TRBJ2-3 | TRBV19 | ASRRQHSTDTQY
TRBJ2-5 | TRBV5-4 | ASSPPGARETQY
TRBJ2-2 | TRBV4-2 | ASSQEPQPRITGELF
TRBJ2-5 | TRBV11-2 | ASSLLALETQY
TRBJ1-3 | TRBV7-9 | ASSLTGFGNTIY
TRBJ2-7 | TRBV7-9 | ASRTLAGAEQY
TRBJ2-1 | TRBV2 | ASSRQGADEQF
TRBJ1-2 | TRBV27 | ASSFGTGGPISYGYT
TRBJ1-1 | TRBV7-3 | ASSPGANTEAF
TRBJ2-2 | TRBV5-1 | ASSLVPGNPGELF
TRBJ2-4 | TRBV7-6 | ASSSGNEGIQY
TRBJ1-4 | TRBV19 | ASRQTGREEKLF
TRBJ2-5 | TRBV5-5 | ASSGRVSAETQY
TRBJ2-2 | TRBV5-1 | ASSDISGNPGELF
TRBJ2-7 | TRBV28 | ASSLGHGGQGAYEQY
TRBJ1-4 | TRBV7-9 | ASTRGGQEKLF
TRBJ2-5 | TRBV7-2 | ASSFPDRLQETQY
TRBJ2-7 | TRBV2 | ASRVTGGTYEQY
TRBJ2-3 | TRBV10-3 | AISEGLLRTDTQY
TRBJ2-7 | TRBV7-9 | ASSPNSGQSYEQY
. | TRBV5-5 | ASRPGVYEQY
TRBJ2-4 | TRBV29-1 | SVLAGQGMDIQY